The sequence of this T cell receptor beta chain was determined in a study of cytomegalovirus exposure and HLA in healthy donors. Study-wide points: In a later analysis, first-cohort TCR clusters were found to tend to co-occur in the 120 or so validation repertoires. The study designated fewer than 200 TCR beta chains cytomegalovirus-associated. Most observed TCR sequences were rare, whereas some public TCRs were detected in many donors.

This clone appeared a single time. Its antigen remains unknown. The CDR3 consists of 15 residues. Germline-derived CDR1 and CDR2 are SEHNR and FQNEAQ (reference sequence). J gave up 6 bases and V 1 base, and 5 bases lay outside the gene matches. Assay: immunoSEQ multiplex PCR; the TCRdb copy retains only in-frame clones and omits some. The repertoire includes 120,000 to 150,000 clones, roughly 91% of them detected once, and more than 2.5% sits in the top ten. Donors came from a validation cohort of over a hundred subjects, distinct from the first 666-subject cohort. The V call is TRBV7-9, the J call TRBJ2-2; TRBD1 aligns across 7 bases. Sequencing was done on a sample of PBMCs. This sequence originates from a woman younger than 35 in good health and CMV-seropositive. As DNA, the CDR3 is TGTGCCAGCAGCTTAGGGACAGGTTTCTCCGGGGAGCTGTTTTTT. Translated, it gives CASSLGTGFSGELFF.